This T cell receptor (beta chain) derives from a study of naive and memory T cell subsets. The trim removed 4 bases at V and 9 bases at J, leaving 6 bases unmatched. This CDR3 has 14 residues. Germline V gene sequence: CDR1 SEHNR, CDR2 FQNEAQ (reference sequence). An equimolar mix of two oligonucleotides served as the beta constant-region primer for TRBC1 and TRBC2. The ligated cDNA underwent four PCR rounds using SP2 and nested alpha and beta constant-region primers. One entry per CDR3 protein results from TCRdb running MiXCR on the UMI-ligation and nested PCR reads. The sample lists 130,000 or so distinct CDR3 sequences, 36% occurring once.

The specimen sequenced was central memory CD4+ T cells from blood. The sequence derives from a human donor in good health. The chain is built from TRBV7-9 and TRBJ2-1; 10 bases are a match to TRBD1. CDR3 bases: TGTGCCAGCAGCTCAGGGACAGGGGATACTGAGCAGTTCTTC. Translation: CASSSGTGDTEQFF.